The present TCR beta chain was sequenced within a study of PD-L1 blockade in urothelial cancer. Overall study context: Bladder-origin urothelial cancer in males described most of the roughly 30 patients. At 6 weeks and at 3 weeks (second dose) after treatment start, blood was analyzed.

Study findings and constraints: Better survival was forecast by a pretreatment blood TCR clonality below the median. Durable-benefit patients showed greater tumor-associated blood clone expansion at 3 weeks.

Of note for this clone: The antigen remains unidentified.

Only in-frame clones appear in the TCRdb table, and some are missing; sequencing was by immunoSEQ multiplex PCR. The table includes 85,000 to 90,000 clones, approximately 90% detected once. The starting material was PBMCs, obtained around atezolizumab (anti-PD-L1) treatment. The source of this sequence is a man aged 55 to 69 with urothelial cancer.

CDR3 in amino acids: CASSLEQANYGYTF. CDR3 bases: TGCGCCAGCAGCTTGGAACAGGCTAACTATGGCTACACCTTC. The chain combines TRBV5-1 with TRBJ1-2; a weak D match, TRBD1 (5 bases). The CDR3 spans 14 residues. Trimming left V 0 bases short and J 0 bases short, with 6 bases between. Looked up from germline, CDR1 is SGHRS and CDR2 is YFSETQ.